The sequence of this T cell receptor (beta chain) was determined in a study of cytomegalovirus exposure and HLA in healthy donors. Worth noting for this clone: The antigen is undetermined.

Study observations and caveats: In an earlier analysis, most TCR beta V segments were productive about 87% or about 30% of the time. The Asian-associated ancestry cluster reportedly had fewer N-insertions than the approximately 690-donor mean in a later analysis.

PCR employed 60 Vbeta and 13 Jbeta primers. Measured with immunoSEQ multiplex PCR; TCRdb has only the in-frame clones, and not every one. This sample has around 88,000 clones; around 67% occur once, and the top ten carry 1.8%. Specimen: PBMCs. The clonotype originates from a male donor in good health and CMV-seronegative.

CDR3 amino acids: CSVVAGGYEQYF. Written as DNA, the CDR3 is TGCAGCGTTGTAGCGGGAGGATACGAGCAGTACTTC. J is TRBJ2-7 and V is TRBV29-1; 10 bases agree with TRBD2. CDR1 is SQVTM and CDR2 is ANQGSEA in the germline V gene. The CDR3 covers 12 residues. With 4 bases clipped from V and 4 bases from J, the junction kept 1 base outside the gene matches.